A single sample is the source of the 15 T cell receptor beta chains below, sequenced in a study of read filtering for tumor transcriptome and immune sequencing (dated by TCRdb to the early 2020s). This sample was sequenced with an Illumina HiSeq 4000. Starting from roughly 440 ng RNA, TCR libraries were constructed with the Immunoverse kit using molecular barcoded adaptors that cover the alpha/delta and beta/gamma chains. TCRdb reran the public reads through fastp at Q25 and MiXCR, keeping productive beta chains. CDR3 protein sequences are deduplicated, and each keeps its most common genes and DNA. This sample has over 40,000 distinct CDR3 sequences in its table, and approximately 12% of those were observed once. In total, the top ten clones hold approximately 14% of the sample. The sequenced material came from a population of CD138-negative cells sorted from bone marrow. The intended sense of this specimen's cell subset or site label: bone marrow mononuclear cells depleted of CD138+ plasma/myeloma cells by negative magnetic selection. These TCRs come from a donor at least 40 years old with multiple myeloma.

This clonotype was counted at least ten times. This chain connects TRBV29-1 to TRBJ2-5, with a weak D call TRBD1 (7 bases). V was cut by 7 bases and J by 5 bases, with 17 bases left in between. The CDR3 length is 13 residues. Germline CDR1 and CDR2: SQVTM and ANQGSEA. As DNA, the CDR3 is TGCAGCGCCCAGGGGGGCAAGCAGGAGACCCAGTACTTC. It codes for CSAQGGKQETQYF.

In this sample, this clonotype turned up many times. One junction end does not reproduce the germline sequence, and a read error may be involved. V usage is TRBV14 and J usage is TRBJ2-4, with D hard to call. Germline V lookup: CDR1 SGHDN, CDR2 FVKESK. The CDR3 totals 15 residues. The CDR3 DNA sequence: TGTGCCAGCAGCCATAGTAGGGTGGCCAAAAATATTCAGTACTTC. This translates into CASSHSRVAKNIQYF. The entire variable domain, with the rest obtained from reference TRBV14 and TRBJ2-4, is as follows: EAGVTQFPSHSVIEKGQTVTLRCDPISGHDNLYWYRRVMGKEIKFLLHFVKESKQDESGMPNNRFLAERTGGTYSTLKVQPAELEDSGVYFCASSHSRVAKNIQYFGAGTRLSVL.

This clonotype has ten or more counts. This rearrangement joins TRBV20-1 to TRBJ2-7, with 7 positions matching TRBD2. Germline CDR1 DFQATT, CDR2 SNEGSKA (reference sequence). The CDR3 has 14 residues. With 4 bases clipped from V and 3 bases from J, the junction kept 9 bases outside the gene matches. The CDR3 DNA reads TGCAGTGCTACGGGGAGAGAGCGGGGCTACGAGCAGTACTTC. Its protein product is CSATGRERGYEQYF.

This chain uses TRBV18 with TRBJ2-2; 7 bases line up with TRBD1. Germline V CDR1 and CDR2: KGHSH, LQKENI. This CDR3 is 16 amino acids long. J gave up 5 bases and V 3 bases, and 9 bases lay outside the gene matches. The DNA for the CDR3 is TGTGCCAGCTCACCGGACGGACAGGAAGGTACCGGGGAGCTGTTTTTT. Translating it yields CASSPDGQEGTGELFF.

In this sample, this clonotype turned up many times. This CDR3 reads CASSPTWAGRNNQPQHF. The CDR3 DNA is TGTGCCAGTAGTCCGACTTGGGCCGGACGGAACAATCAGCCCCAGCATTTT. J is TRBJ1-5 and V is TRBV19; unclear D gene. Germline loops: CDR1 LNHDA, CDR2 SQIVND (reference sequence). The CDR3 is 17 amino acids. Trimming shortened V by 5 bases and J by 3 bases, and 20 bases separated the two germline ends.

This clonotype has a handful of counts. This likely came from a read error, as a far larger clone is one base away. V usage is TRBV7-9 and J usage is TRBJ2-1; D possibly matches TRBD1 or TRBD2 (5 bases each). This CDR3 spans 14 amino acids. The V end was cut by 8 bases, the J end by 6 bases, with 17 bases between. From germline, CDR1 is SEHNR and CDR2 FQNEAQ (reference sequence). The chain's CDR3 is CASGPSPGSNEQFF. The CDR3 DNA reads as TGTGCCAGCGGCCCAAGTCCAGGGAGCAATGAGCAGTTCTTC.

In its sample, this clonotype was seen many times. CDR3 loop: CASSLVGSSTEAFF. The CDR3 region has the DNA TGTGCCAGCAGCTTAGTCGGTAGTAGCACTGAAGCTTTCTTT. V is TRBV7-9 and J is TRBJ1-1; D call uncertain. Germline V CDR1 and CDR2: SEHNR, FQNEAQ (reference sequence). V lost 1 base and J 4 bases, leaving 10 bases between the germline ends. CDR3 size: 14 residues.

This clonotype was recorded at least ten times. This chain uses TRBV20-1 with TRBJ2-3, with 8 bases aligning to TRBD2. The CDR3 loop spans 17 amino acids. Trimming took 5 bases from V and 1 from J; bases not matched to a gene: 14. Germline V gives CDR1 DFQATT, CDR2 SNEGSKA (reference sequence). The CDR3 DNA is TGCAGTGCTCGCGATCTGGGGACTAGGGGAGGCACAGATACGCAGTATTTT. This translates into CSARDLGTRGGTDTQYF.

Details on this clonotype: A much larger clone differs by one base, so this may be a read error. This chain connects TRBV5-1 to TRBJ2-5; TRBD1 or TRBD2 may be the D gene (5 bases each). The CDR3 is 15 amino acids. CDR1 is SGHRS, CDR2 YFSETQ, per germline. CDR3 sequence reads: CASSSGAGLMETQHF. In DNA, the CDR3 is TGCGCCAGCAGCTCCGGGGCAGGGCTGATGGAGACCCAGCACTTC.

This clonotype appeared many times. This chain joins TRBV30 and TRBJ1-6; D is unresolved. Per the germline V gene, CDR1 is GTSNPN and CDR2 is SVGIG (reference sequence). The CDR3 length is 13 residues. The V gene lost 4 bases and the J gene lost 7 bases, with 11 bases spanning the gap. CDR3 residues: CAWTAGGNSPLHF. The CDR3 nucleotides are TGTGCCTGGACTGCAGGAGGCAATTCACCCCTCCACTTT.

The table lists this clonotype with many counts. V gene TRBV4-3 combines with J gene TRBJ2-5; possibly TRBD2 for D (6 bases). CDR3 size: 15 residues. V lost 4 bases and J 4 bases, leaving 16 bases between the germline ends. The germline CDR1 and CDR2 sequences are LGHNA and YSLEER. CDR3 protein: CASSRLGASSETQYF. DNA of the CDR3: TGCGCCAGCAGCCGACTAGGGGCCTCATCAGAGACCCAGTACTTC.

In regard to this clonotype: A much larger clone lies one base from this, so it may be a read error. The chain has TRBV27 and TRBJ1-4; TRBD1 might be the D (5 bases). There are 18 residues in the CDR3. Germline V CDR1 and CDR2: MNHEY, SMNVEV (reference sequence). The CDR3 sequence is CASSLRGSRWGTDEKLSF. CDR3 DNA sequence: TGTGCCAGCAGTTTACGGGGTTCAAGGTGGGGCACTGATGAAAAACTGTCTTTT.

This clonotype was recorded at least ten times. The rearrangement uses TRBV20-1 and TRBJ2-7; D is perhaps TRBD2 (5 bases). Germline-derived CDR1 and CDR2 are DFQATT and SNEGSKA (reference sequence). V was clipped by 2 bases and J by 3 bases, with 14 bases between them. This CDR3 has 14 amino acids. The CDR3: CSARQSGVLYEQYF. The CDR3, as DNA: TGCAGTGCTAGACAGTCCGGGGTACTCTACGAGCAGTACTTC.

The table lists this clonotype with many counts. CDR3 amino acids: CASSTTSPVGEQYF. The CDR3 DNA reads as TGCGCCAGCAGCACCACTAGCCCGGTAGGGGAGCAGTACTTC. The chain links TRBV5-1 to TRBJ2-7; TRBD2 might be the D (6 bases). Germline V gives CDR1 SGHRS, CDR2 YFSETQ. Between the trimmed V and J ends, which lost 4 bases and 7 bases, there was a span of 18 bases. This CDR3 is built from 14 residues.

This clonotype has a count of ten or more. This chain joins TRBV7-2 and TRBJ2-3; D ambiguous. V was clipped by 2 bases and J by 2 bases, with 8 bases between them. The CDR3 has 14 residues. Germline lookup yields CDR1 SGHTA and CDR2 FQGNSA. CDR3 nucleotides: TGTGCCAGCAGCTTAAGCACGGACACAGATACGCAGTATTTT. Translating gives CASSLSTDTDTQYF.